Presented here are 13 T cell receptor beta chains from one specimen sequenced in a study of metastatic and nonmetastatic thyroid tumors. TCRdb re-called the PCR reads via MiXCR. The sample lists just over 40,000 clones; 10% to 12% were seen once. Thyroid surgery had not been preceded by any treatment in any patient. Sample: blood. These receptors were obtained from a female donor with papillary thyroid cancer or a benign thyroid nodule (not recorded which). Some clones in this sample may be carry-over from other donors' samples.

This clone showed up many times. This chain joins TRBV7-9 and TRBJ1-1; 7 bases are shared with TRBD1. The CDR3 runs 13 residues. Germline CDR1 is SEHNR and CDR2 is FQNEAQ (reference sequence). The junction had 5 bases not matched to a gene; V was cut back by 5 bases and J by 5 bases. The CDR3 protein is CASSPTGETEAFF. As DNA, the CDR3 is TGTGCCAGCAGCCCCACAGGGGAAACTGAAGCTTTCTTT.

Points on this clone: A clone one base away is much larger, so this may be a read error. The rearrangement uses TRBV7-2 and TRBJ1-5; D is uncertain. Per the germline V gene, CDR1 is SGHTA and CDR2 is FQGNSA. CDR3 length: 15 amino acids. CDR3 in amino acids: CAGSLAGQGNQPQHF. CDR3 sequence (DNA): TGTGCCGGCAGCTTAGCTGGGCAGGGCAATCAGCCCCAGCATTTT.

This clone was seen ten or more times. The chain carries TRBV12-3 or TRBV12-4 and TRBJ2-7, with D possibly being TRBD1 (6 bases). Trimming shortened V by 5 bases and J by 6 bases, and 11 bases separated the two germline ends. The CDR3 contains 12 residues. Here the CDR3 DNA reads TGTGCCAGCAGTGAAACAGGGACCGAGCAGTACTTC. Translating it yields CASSETGTEQYF.

This clone was observed many times. The rearrangement links TRBV5-1 to TRBJ2-1; weak D call: TRBD1 (6 bases). The CDR3 extends over 15 amino acids. V was cut by 5 bases and J by 0 bases, with 12 bases left in between. Per germline, CDR1 SGHRS and CDR2 YFSETQ. The CDR3 region is CASREQGSSYNEQFF. The CDR3 DNA is TGCGCCAGCAGGGAACAGGGTAGCTCCTACAATGAGCAGTTCTTC. The variable domain in full, with the rest retrieved from reference TRBV5-1 and TRBJ2-1, is KAGVTQTPRYLIKTRGQQVTLSCSPISGHRSVSWYQQTPGQGLQFLFEYFSETQRNKGNFPGRFSGRQFSNSRSEMNVSTLELGDSALYLCASREQGSSYNEQFFGPGTRLTVL.

This clone was picked up a small number of times. This chain connects TRBV6-1 to TRBJ2-7; 7 bases line up with TRBD1. CDR3 length: 12 amino acids. Germline CDR1 reads MNHNS; CDR2 reads SASEGT. The V and J ends lost 10 bases and 0 bases, in that order; junction bases with no gene match: 3. The CDR3 DNA follows: TGTGCCACGCGACAGGGCTCCTACGAGCAGTACTTC. Protein: CATRQGSYEQYF.

This clone came up many times. The J gene is TRBJ1-5, the V gene TRBV20-1; D unclear. The CDR3 covers 12 residues. Per the germline V gene, CDR1 is DFQATT and CDR2 is SNEGSKA (reference sequence). With 0 bases removed from V and 6 bases from J, the gap between germline ends came to 6 bases. CDR3 residues: CSARDKGQPQHF. The CDR3 coding sequence is TGCAGTGCTAGAGATAAGGGTCAGCCCCAGCATTTT.

This clone was observed a handful of times. This may be a read error, as it is one base from a much larger clone. The rearrangement joins TRBV9 to TRBJ2-1; 8 bases agree with TRBD2. The CDR3 runs 15 residues. Trimming at V came to 0 bases and at J to 8 bases, leaving 7 bases not matched to a gene. Germline V gene sequence: CDR1 SGDLS, CDR2 YYNGEE. The chain's CDR3 is CASSVGTIGRDEQFF. Here the CDR3 DNA reads TGTGCCAGCAGCGTAGGGACTATCGGGAGGGATGAGCAGTTCTTC.

This clone came up many times. The chain joins TRBV19 to TRBJ1-4; D is possibly TRBD1 (6 bases). This CDR3 is 16 amino acids long. Between the trimmed V and J ends, which lost 5 bases and 2 bases, there was a span of 15 bases. Germline V CDR1 and CDR2: LNHDA, SQIVND (reference sequence). The CDR3: CASSPHRQATNEKLFF. In DNA form, the CDR3 reads TGTGCCAGTAGTCCCCACCGACAGGCGACTAATGAAAAACTGTTTTTT.

This clone showed up many times. The chain has TRBV2 and TRBJ2-3, with 9 positions matching TRBD2. This CDR3 is 15 amino acids long. Trimming cost V 10 bases and J 4 bases; bases outside gene matches: 12. CDR1 is SNHLY and CDR2 is FYNNEI in the germline V gene. The CDR3 reads CATPLAGRSSDTQYF. The CDR3 DNA reads TGTGCCACCCCCCTAGCGGGGAGGTCATCAGATACGCAGTATTTT.

This clone appeared a few times. The chain has TRBV28 and TRBJ1-5; possibly TRBD1 for D (5 bases). Trimming removed 4 bases from V and 8 bases from J, with 18 bases in between. The CDR3 loop spans 15 amino acids. CDR1 and CDR2 (germline): MDHEN, SYDVKM. Here the CDR3 reads CASSSNGTADKPQHF. CDR3 nucleotide sequence: TGTGCCAGCAGTTCCAATGGGACCGCCGATAAGCCCCAGCATTTT.

In its sample, this clone was seen many times. This chain links TRBV11-2 with TRBJ2-2; D is unclear. Trimming took 5 bases from V and 8 from J, leaving 15 bases between them. CDR3 size: 14 residues. The germline V gene has CDR1 SGHAT and CDR2 FQNNGV. CDR3 protein: CASSTPWAPGELFF. The DNA of the CDR3 is TGTGCCAGCAGCACGCCGTGGGCACCAGGGGAGCTGTTTTTT.

This clone was recorded many times. V is TRBV3-1 and J is TRBJ2-1; perhaps TRBD2 as D (5 bases). CDR1 and CDR2 from the germline V gene are LGHDT and YNNKEL (reference sequence). Trimming took 4 bases from V and 15 from J, leaving 16 bases between them. There are 12 residues in the CDR3. CDR3 bases: TGTGCCAGCAGCCGGGGTACGGGGAGTTTGTTCTTC. Its protein product is CASSRGTGSLFF.

Worth noting for this clone: A much larger clone sits a single nucleotide away, making a read error possible. The sample carries other DNA sequences with the same CDR3. This chain connects TRBV5-4 to TRBJ2-2, with 11 bases identical to TRBD1. CDR1 is SGHNT and CDR2 is YYREEE in the germline V gene (reference sequence). The junction had 6 bases not matched to a gene; V was cut back by 3 bases and J by 5 bases. The CDR3 is 16 amino acids. The CDR3 region has the DNA TGTGCCAGCAGCTCAGGACAGGGGGCGCGTACCGGGGAGCTGTTTTTT. Translated: CASSSGQGARTGELFF.